What follows describes a single T cell receptor (beta chain). The read is 3 residues too short to cover the CDR3 end, so that end is filled in from the germline J gene. Each participant carried one incident cervical HPV16 infection only. Dot-blot hybridization genotyped cervical HPV amplified with MY09/MY11 PCR. The germline V gene encodes CDR1 MNHEY and CDR2 SVGEGT. V lost 6 bases to trimming and J lost 3 bases; unmatched junction nucleotides: 7. The CDR3 has 17 residues. These data are taken from a study of T cells in women clearing cervical HPV infection. About the study: With HLA typing for only a few women, HLA confounding remains possible.

TCR beta CDR3 amplified by multiplex PCR from about 1,100 ng genomic DNA. The assay was immunoSEQ multiplex PCR, and TCRdb's table has in-frame clones only and misses some. The sample features 36,000 or so clones, with about 1.8% in its top ten. Sequenced sample: blood buffy coat. This TCR came from a woman between 18 and 69 years old with a cervical HPV16 infection that either progressed to CIN3+ or cleared (not recorded which). The V gene is TRBV6-2 or TRBV6-3, the J gene TRBJ2-2; TRBD2 matches 13 bases. The CDR3 DNA, read in part, is TGTGCCAGCAGACAAGGACTAGCGGGGGCCCACACCGGGGAG. Protein sequence: CASRQGLAGAHTGE. The full-length CDR3 reads as CASRQGLAGAHTGELFF.